The 21 T cell receptor beta chains below come from one sample, sequenced in a study of T cells in Graves' hyperthyroidism and ophthalmopathy. RNA transcripts were the template for amplifying TCR beta CDR3 regions. With the HTBI primer set, the TCR CDR3 went through a first round of RT-PCR. In TCRdb, the multiplex PCR reads were re-called with MiXCR into one record per CDR3 protein. The sample includes around 360,000 distinct CDR3 sequences, roughly 15% of them seen just once. The sequencing input was blood. These receptors were taken from a woman aged 55-69 years with Graves' ophthalmopathy.

The rearrangement joins TRBV6-1 to TRBJ2-5; 7 positions match TRBD1. This CDR3 is 14 amino acids long. V dropped 7 bases and J dropped 5; count of bases not matched to a gene: 10. The germline V gene encodes CDR1 MNHNS and CDR2 SASEGT. CDR3 sequence: CASTRARGQETQYF. CDR3 bases: TGTGCCAGCACCCGGGCTAGGGGGCAGGAGACCCAGTACTTC.

This clonotype was counted many times. The chain recombines TRBV6-1 with TRBJ1-5; a weak D match, TRBD1 (6 bases). Germline V gives CDR1 MNHNS, CDR2 SASEGT. The V and J ends lost 3 bases and 0 bases respectively, with 12 bases between them. CDR3 length: 16 amino acids. CDR3 residues: CASSERAGVSNQPQHF. The CDR3 DNA reads TGTGCCAGCAGTGAGAGGGCAGGGGTTAGCAATCAGCCCCAGCATTTT.

This clonotype appeared a few times. The CDR3 DNA follows: TGCGCCAGCAGCCTTTCGGCGATGGGACTAGCGGGTTTCGAGCAGTACTTC. Protein sequence: CASSLSAMGLAGFEQYF. V and J are TRBV4-1 and TRBJ2-7; 12 positions agree with TRBD2. The CDR3 spans 17 residues. The germline CDR1 and CDR2 sequences are MGHRA and YSYEKL. The ends lost 4 bases at V and 6 bases at J; junction bases unmatched: 13.

This clonotype was counted between two and nine times. V and J are TRBV14 and TRBJ1-3; possibly TRBD1 for D (6 bases). V shed 1 base and J shed 4 bases, with 14 bases lying between them. The length of the CDR3 is 16 residues. CDR1 is SGHDN and CDR2 is FVKESK in the germline V gene. The CDR3: CASSQVRGAQGNTIYF. CDR3 DNA sequence: TGTGCCAGCAGCCAAGTCCGGGGGGCGCAAGGAAACACCATATATTTT. Together with reference TRBV14 and TRBJ1-3, the CDR3 gives the full variable domain: EAGVTQFPSHSVIEKGQTVTLRCDPISGHDNLYWYRRVMGKEIKFLLHFVKESKQDESGMPNNRFLAERTGGTYSTLKVQPAELEDSGVYFCASSQVRGAQGNTIYFGEGSWLTVV.

The chain links TRBV5-1 to TRBJ2-1, with 7 bases that match TRBD2. J was trimmed by 7 bases and V by 0 bases; bases with no gene match: 10. The V gene's germline CDR1 is SGHRS and CDR2 YFSETQ. There are 16 residues in the CDR3. The CDR3 bases are TGCGCCAGCAGCTTGGCCCCACCTAGCGGAACGAATGAGCAGTTCTTC. Encoded protein: CASSLAPPSGTNEQFF.

Ten or more counts support this clonotype. The chain links TRBV7-3 to TRBJ2-3; TRBD2 agrees at 9 bases. The junction had 10 bases not matched to a gene; V was cut back by 5 bases and J by 4 bases. Per the germline V gene, CDR1 is SGHTA and CDR2 is FQGTGA. The CDR3 covers 16 residues. CDR3 region: CASSRGLAGGADTQYF. The CDR3 region has the DNA TGTGCCAGCAGCAGGGGACTAGCTGGAGGGGCAGATACGCAGTATTTT.

This clonotype was observed a handful of times. An end of the junction differs from the germline gene, which may be a read error. The V and J genes are TRBV4-2 and TRBJ1-4; weak D call: TRBD1 (6 bases). Germline CDR1 and CDR2: LGHNA and YNFKEQ. This CDR3 has 16 residues. Here the CDR3 DNA reads TGTGCCAGCAACCAAGGCGTAGGGGGAACTAATGAAAAACTGTTTTTT. Its translation is CASNQGVGGTNEKLFF.

Ten or more counts support this clonotype. This chain uses TRBV5-1 with TRBJ2-3; 11 nucleotides line up with TRBD2. Germline CDR1 reads SGHRS; CDR2 reads YFSETQ. CDR3 length equals 15 residues. The trim removed 5 bases at V and 5 bases at J, leaving 7 bases unmatched. The CDR3 loop reads CASRILAGVGDTQYF. As DNA, the CDR3 is TGCGCCAGCAGGATACTAGCGGGAGTGGGAGATACGCAGTATTTT.

This clonotype came up many times. CDR3 sequence: CSARSGTSGNNEQFF. The DNA for the CDR3 is TGCAGTGCTAGATCCGGGACTAGCGGCAACAATGAGCAGTTCTTC. The rearrangement links TRBV20-1 to TRBJ2-1; 11 bases are shared with TRBD2. This CDR3 contains 15 residues. Germline trimming cut 2 bases from V and 5 bases from J; bases unmatched to any gene: 5. CDR1 is DFQATT and CDR2 is SNEGSKA in the germline V gene (reference sequence).

Ten or more counts support this clonotype. The gene calls are TRBV19 and TRBJ2-7; 9 nucleotides match TRBD1. Germline values: CDR1 LNHDA, CDR2 SQIVND (reference sequence). V gave up 5 bases and J gave up 7 bases; unmatched junction bases: 9. This CDR3 has 14 amino acids. The CDR3 here is CASSLDRGRGEQYF. The CDR3, as DNA: TGTGCCAGTAGTTTGGACAGGGGAAGAGGGGAGCAGTACTTC. Full variable domain (outside the CDR3, taken from reference TRBV19 and TRBJ2-7): DGGITQSPKYLFRKEGQNVTLSCEQNLNHDAMYWYRQDPGQGLRLIYYSQIVNDFQKGDIAEGYSVSREKKESFPLTVTSAQKNPTAFYLCASSLDRGRGEQYFGPGTRLTVT.

The chain carries TRBV20-1 and TRBJ2-2, with 9 bases identical to TRBD1. This CDR3 region has 14 residues. Germline V lookup: CDR1 DFQATT, CDR2 SNEGSKA (reference sequence). J gave up 9 bases and V 0 bases, and 5 bases lay outside the gene matches. Written as DNA, the CDR3 is TGCAGTGCTAGAGAACGGGACAGGGCTTGGGAGCTGTTTTTT. Translated, it gives CSARERDRAWELFF.

This rearrangement joins TRBV20-1 to TRBJ2-6; no clear D. The CDR3 length is 13 residues. The V gene's germline CDR1 is DFQATT and CDR2 SNEGSKA (reference sequence). Trimming took off 3 bases at V and 3 bases at J, with 6 bases between the two ends. CDR3 sequence (DNA): TGCAGTGCTAGTAACTATGGGGCCAACGTCCTGACTTTC. Its protein is CSASNYGANVLTF.

This clonotype appeared a few times. The missing conserved phenylalanine or tryptophan at the end of this CDR3 makes a read error likely. This rearrangement joins TRBV15 to TRBJ1-6; D perhaps matches TRBD1 (6 bases). Per the germline V gene, CDR1 is LNHNV and CDR2 is YYDKDF (reference sequence). Between the trimmed V and J ends, which lost 5 bases and 9 bases, there was a span of 14 bases. CDR3 length: 14 amino acids. The CDR3 DNA reads TGTGCCACCAGCCCGGACAGCCCGACTTCACCCCTCCACTCT. This sequence encodes CATSPDSPTSPLHS.

This clonotype was found many times. The chain combines TRBV2 with TRBJ2-3; D is perhaps TRBD1 or TRBD2 (6 bases each). CDR3 length equals 16 residues. Trimming left V 4 bases short and J 5 bases short, with 19 bases between. The V gene's germline CDR1 is SNHLY and CDR2 FYNNEI. The DNA for the CDR3 is TGTGCCAGCAGTGGGGACGGGGGCCTGGAGAAAGATACGCAGTATTTT. It translates to CASSGDGGLEKDTQYF.

As to this clonotype: A read error may explain this, as a much larger clone is one base away. The chain combines TRBV29-1 with TRBJ2-3; no firm D call. This CDR3 is built from 14 residues. Germline V gene data show CDR1 as SQVTM and CDR2 as ANQGSEA. The DNA of the CDR3 is TGCAGGAATCGGTCTAGGCTTCGCACAGATACGCAGTATTTT. Its protein is CRNRSRLRTDTQYF.

This clonotype showed up many times. This sequence joins TRBV27 and TRBJ2-3; tentatively, D is TRBD1 (5 bases). CDR3 length equals 13 residues. Looked up from germline, CDR1 is MNHEY and CDR2 is SMNVEV (reference sequence). The germline V and J ends were trimmed by 5 bases and 4 bases, with 10 bases remaining between them. CDR3 coding DNA: TGTGCCAGCAGTAAACAGGATTCAGATACGCAGTATTTT. Residues: CASSKQDSDTQYF.

This clonotype has a handful of counts. The chain joins TRBV7-9 to TRBJ2-1; D possibly uses TRBD1 or TRBD2 (5 bases each). This CDR3 is built from 13 residues. The V and J ends lost 4 bases and 5 bases respectively, with 9 bases between them. Germline CDR1 SEHNR, CDR2 FQNEAQ (reference sequence). The CDR3 bases are TGTGCCAGCAGCTGGGGGACCGACAATGAGCAGTTCTTC. Translating gives CASSWGTDNEQFF.

This clonotype came up many times. This chain links TRBV7-8 with TRBJ2-1, with a tentative D call TRBD2 (6 bases). The CDR3 loop spans 14 amino acids. Trimming took off 1 base at V and 8 bases at J, with 12 bases between the two ends. CDR1 SGHVS and CDR2 FQNEAQ come from the germline V gene. DNA of the CDR3: TGTGCCAGCAGCTTAGTCCGGGAGAGGGATGAGCAGTTCTTC. As protein: CASSLVRERDEQFF.

The V call is TRBV20-1, the J call TRBJ2-1; D tentatively reads TRBD1 or TRBD2 (6 bases each). The CDR3 has 12 residues. Trimming took 4 bases from V and 8 from J, leaving 12 bases between them. Looked up from germline, CDR1 is DFQATT and CDR2 is SNEGSKA (reference sequence). In DNA, the CDR3 is TGCAGTGCTACCTTGGGGGGCGATGAGCAGTTCTTC. Protein sequence: CSATLGGDEQFF.

This clonotype has a count of ten or more. This CDR3 is CASSPPGGFSETQYF. CDR3 sequence (DNA): TGTGCCAGCTCACCGCCTGGGGGTTTTTCCGAGACCCAGTACTTC. This rearrangement joins TRBV18 to TRBJ2-5, with D tentatively TRBD1 or TRBD2 (5 bases each). Germline CDR1 reads KGHSH; CDR2 reads LQKENI. With 3 bases removed from V and 5 bases from J, the gap between germline ends came to 16 bases. The CDR3 consists of 15 residues.

There are many counts of this clonotype. This sequence joins TRBV10-1 and TRBJ2-3, with 12 bases aligning to TRBD2. Germline loops: CDR1 WNHNN, CDR2 SYGVQD (reference sequence). The CDR3 has 18 amino acids. The V segment lost 0 bases and the J segment 2 bases; nucleotides outside the gene matches: 6. The CDR3 DNA sequence: TGCGCCAGCAGTGAGTCGAGAACTAGCGGGAGGTTCACAGATACGCAGTATTTT. It translates to CASSESRTSGRFTDTQYF.